Listed below are T cell receptor beta chains from one sample, sequenced in a study of T-cell memory formation after mild COVID-19. Each CDR3 protein gets one entry after TCRdb re-called the 5' RACE reads with MiXCR. The sample records roughly 300,000 distinct CDR3 sequences, around 8% being singletons. Sequencing was done on a sample of PBMCs or a T cell subset sorted from them (not recorded which). The origin of the receptors is a man younger than 35 who had mild COVID-19 (a few samples of this study predate the infection). Cell type and time point are not known. The CDR3 runs from the conserved cysteine through the conserved F or W. Each record gives: CDR3 length, D gene, J gene, V gene, clone size, CDR3 protein, CDR3 DNA. A D gene is named only where the DNA matches it firmly. A clone size is listed for some rows: how often the clone was seen (once, few, many), or a class if it is expanded.

18 TRBD2 TRBJ2-2 TRBV4-3 - CASSQEGLAAINTGELFF TGCGCCAGCAGCCAAGAAGGTCTAGCGGCAATCAACACCGGGGAGCTGTTTTTT
16 TRBD2 TRBJ2-3 TRBV7-2 - CASSTGTSGTTDTQYF TGTGCCAGCAGCACCGGGACTAGCGGAACCACAGATACGCAGTATTTT
14 - TRBJ1-5 TRBV5-5 many CASSFTTVDQPQHF TGTGCCAGCAGCTTTACGACTGTCGATCAGCCCCAGCATTTT
13 - TRBJ2-7 TRBV3-1 few CASSPGGAYEQYF TGTGCCAGCAGCCCCGGGGGAGCCTACGAGCAGTACTTC
16 - TRBJ1-1 TRBV4-1 - CASSQAKEAPGTEAFF TGCGCCAGCAGCCAGGCGAAGGAGGCCCCGGGGACTGAAGCTTTCTTT
14 - TRBJ1-1 TRBV7-2 many CASSATPMNTEAFF TGTGCCAGCAGCGCAACTCCAATGAACACTGAAGCTTTCTTT
16 - TRBJ2-2 TRBV5-5 few CASSLFSTGLTGELFF TGTGCCAGCAGCTTGTTTTCGACAGGACTCACCGGGGAGCTGTTTTTT
14 - TRBJ2-5 TRBV25-1 - CASSDGGPGVPQYF TGTGCCAGCAGTGACGGAGGGCCGGGGGTTCCCCAGTACTTC
14 - TRBJ2-1 TRBV7-2 - CASSLESWGGEQFF TGTGCCAGCAGCTTGGAGTCGTGGGGCGGTGAGCAGTTCTTC
15 TRBD1 TRBJ1-2 TRBV6-5 - CASSSGQGPSLGYTF TGTGCCAGCAGTTCAGGACAGGGACCTAGTTTGGGCTACACCTTC
14 - TRBJ1-4 TRBV29-1 few CSASQSGGGEKLFF TGCAGCGCATCTCAGTCCGGGGGCGGTGAAAAACTGTTTTTT
11 - TRBJ2-5 TRBV7-9 - CASSDAGTQYF TGTGCCAGCAGCGACGCCGGGACCCAGTACTTC
15 - TRBJ2-2 TRBV4-1 many CASSQGLRGSGELFF TGCGCCAGCAGCCAGGGGCTTCGGGGGAGCGGGGAGCTGTTTTTT
14 TRBD2 TRBJ2-5 TRBV29-1 few CSAGRGGGPETQYF TGCAGCGCCGGACGAGGCGGGGGGCCAGAGACCCAGTACTTC
14 - TRBJ2-3 TRBV28 few CASSFGGEEDTQYF TGTGCCAGCAGTTTCGGCGGGGAGGAGGATACGCAGTATTTT
15 - TRBJ2-5 TRBV7-2 few CASSPGPGYQETQYF TGTGCCAGCAGCCCCGGCCCAGGATACCAAGAGACCCAGTACTTC
20 - TRBJ1-6 TRBV19 few CASDSYGIQDDGQVNSPLHF TGTGCCAGCGATTCGTACGGGATACAGGATGACGGACAAGTGAATTCACCCCTCCACTTT
15 TRBD1 TRBJ2-5 TRBV19 - CASKRGQGLQETQYF TGTGCCAGTAAAAGGGGACAGGGGCTCCAAGAGACCCAGTACTTC
16 TRBD2 TRBJ2-2 TRBV28 - CASRPASGRNTGELFF TGTGCCAGCAGGCCTGCTAGCGGTCGCAACACCGGGGAGCTGTTTTTT
15 - TRBJ2-5 TRBV20-1 few CSARDPRGDGETQYF TGCAGTGCTAGAGATCCAAGGGGGGATGGAGAGACCCAGTACTTC
14 - TRBJ2-4 TRBV7-2 - CASSLWGGKNIQYF TGTGCCAGCAGCTTATGGGGCGGGAAAAACATTCAGTACTTC
16 - TRBJ2-4 TRBV7-9 - CASSSDRGLQGNIQYF TGTGCCAGCAGCTCGGACCGGGGCCTCCAGGGGAACATTCAGTACTTC
16 TRBD2 TRBJ2-5 TRBV5-1 - CASSPGLAGAILQEYF TGCGCCAGCAGCCCTGGACTAGCGGGGGCCATCCTCCAGGAGTACTTC
17 - TRBJ1-5 TRBV20-1 few CSATDRNHLYSNQPQHF TGCAGTGCTACAGACAGGAACCATCTATATAGCAATCAGCCCCAGCATTTT
13 - TRBJ2-4 TRBV29-1 - CSVEKGERNIQYF TGCAGCGTTGAGAAAGGGGAGAGGAACATTCAGTACTTC
13 - TRBJ1-1 TRBV20-1 few CSAWDGENTEAFF TGCAGTGCGTGGGACGGGGAGAACACTGAAGCTTTCTTT
15 TRBD1 TRBJ1-6 TRBV27 - CASSLTGGLYSPLHF TGTGCCAGCAGCCTAACAGGGGGCTTGTATTCACCCCTCCACTTT
11 - TRBJ1-6 TRBV29-1 few CSVALGVLLHF TGCAGCGTTGCTTTAGGTGTTCTCCTCCACTTT
15 - TRBJ2-5 TRBV7-8 - CASSLALGRQETQYF TGTGCCAGCAGCTTAGCGCTAGGTAGACAAGAGACCCAGTACTTC
16 - TRBJ2-2 TRBV7-8 - CASSLEGRMNTGELFF TGTGCCAGCAGCTTAGAAGGTCGGATGAACACCGGGGAGCTGTTTTTT
15 - TRBJ1-5 TRBV6-6 many CASIKQGGSNQPQHF TGTGCCAGCATAAAACAGGGAGGGAGCAATCAGCCCCAGCATTTT
15 - TRBJ2-3 TRBV5-1 many CASSFRDRYADTQYF TGCGCCAGCAGCTTTCGGGACCGGTATGCAGATACGCAGTATTTT
17 TRBD1 TRBJ1-1 TRBV5-1 few CASSFYGSGGSYTEAFF TGCGCCAGCAGCTTTTATGGGTCAGGGGGCTCGTACACTGAAGCTTTCTTT
14 - TRBJ2-3 TRBV29-1 few CSVEWGRYTDTQYF TGCAGCGTTGAGTGGGGGCGATACACAGATACGCAGTATTTT
13 TRBD1 TRBJ1-5 TRBV10-3 - CATTGGNDQPQHF TGTGCCACGACAGGGGGCAACGATCAGCCCCAGCATTTT
14 - TRBJ1-6 TRBV12-5 few CASGLAGSNSPLHF TGTGCTAGTGGTTTGGCCGGGAGCAATTCACCCCTCCACTTT
18 TRBD2 TRBJ2-2 TRBV5-1 - CASSLESRRREPAGELFF TGCGCCAGCAGCTTGGAGTCCAGGAGGCGGGAGCCAGCCGGGGAGCTGTTTTTT
13 - TRBJ1-2 TRBV12-3/TRBV12-4 - CASTRRGNYGYTF TGTGCCAGCACCCGAAGAGGAAACTATGGCTACACCTTC
14 - TRBJ2-5 TRBV20-1 few CSVRAGTYQETQYF TGCAGCGTGCGTGCCGGGACCTACCAAGAGACCCAGTACTTC
14 - TRBJ2-7 TRBV9 - CASSVAGRGGEQYF TGTGCCAGCAGCGTAGCGGGCCGGGGAGGCGAGCAGTACTTC
16 TRBD1 TRBJ2-1 TRBV7-2 many CASSYRGTGVGNEQFF TGTGCCAGCAGCTACCGGGGGACAGGGGTGGGCAATGAGCAGTTCTTC
14 - TRBJ1-1 TRBV5-1 few CASSSGTAGTEAFF TGCGCCAGCAGCTCTGGAACAGCTGGGACTGAAGCTTTCTTT
14 - TRBJ1-2 TRBV5-5 few CASSLSSRWDGYTF TGTGCCAGCAGCTTAAGCTCCAGATGGGATGGCTACACCTTC
14 - TRBJ2-7 TRBV10-1 few CASSEGPGQYEQYF TGCGCCAGCAGTGAGGGGCCAGGGCAGTACGAGCAGTACTTC
11 - TRBJ1-4 TRBV29-1 - CSAGRDEKLFF TGCAGCGCAGGGAGAGATGAAAAACTGTTTTTT
16 TRBD1 TRBJ1-2 TRBV4-1 - CASSQVGRGVNHGYTF TGCGCCAGCAGCCAAGTCGGCAGGGGGGTCAACCATGGCTACACCTTC
13 - TRBJ1-1 TRBV7-2 few CASSFGEQGRAFF TGTGCCAGCAGCTTTGGGGAACAAGGCCGTGCTTTCTTT
11 - TRBJ1-4 TRBV29-1 few CSVGGGEKLFF TGCAGCGTTGGGGGCGGAGAAAAACTGTTTTTT
13 - TRBJ1-2 TRBV10-3 - CAISEEVGFGYTF TGTGCCATCAGTGAAGAGGTAGGGTTCGGCTACACCTTC
13 - TRBJ1-6 TRBV7-2 many CASSPGWGSPLHF TGTGCCAGCAGCCCCGGTTGGGGATCACCCCTCCACTTT